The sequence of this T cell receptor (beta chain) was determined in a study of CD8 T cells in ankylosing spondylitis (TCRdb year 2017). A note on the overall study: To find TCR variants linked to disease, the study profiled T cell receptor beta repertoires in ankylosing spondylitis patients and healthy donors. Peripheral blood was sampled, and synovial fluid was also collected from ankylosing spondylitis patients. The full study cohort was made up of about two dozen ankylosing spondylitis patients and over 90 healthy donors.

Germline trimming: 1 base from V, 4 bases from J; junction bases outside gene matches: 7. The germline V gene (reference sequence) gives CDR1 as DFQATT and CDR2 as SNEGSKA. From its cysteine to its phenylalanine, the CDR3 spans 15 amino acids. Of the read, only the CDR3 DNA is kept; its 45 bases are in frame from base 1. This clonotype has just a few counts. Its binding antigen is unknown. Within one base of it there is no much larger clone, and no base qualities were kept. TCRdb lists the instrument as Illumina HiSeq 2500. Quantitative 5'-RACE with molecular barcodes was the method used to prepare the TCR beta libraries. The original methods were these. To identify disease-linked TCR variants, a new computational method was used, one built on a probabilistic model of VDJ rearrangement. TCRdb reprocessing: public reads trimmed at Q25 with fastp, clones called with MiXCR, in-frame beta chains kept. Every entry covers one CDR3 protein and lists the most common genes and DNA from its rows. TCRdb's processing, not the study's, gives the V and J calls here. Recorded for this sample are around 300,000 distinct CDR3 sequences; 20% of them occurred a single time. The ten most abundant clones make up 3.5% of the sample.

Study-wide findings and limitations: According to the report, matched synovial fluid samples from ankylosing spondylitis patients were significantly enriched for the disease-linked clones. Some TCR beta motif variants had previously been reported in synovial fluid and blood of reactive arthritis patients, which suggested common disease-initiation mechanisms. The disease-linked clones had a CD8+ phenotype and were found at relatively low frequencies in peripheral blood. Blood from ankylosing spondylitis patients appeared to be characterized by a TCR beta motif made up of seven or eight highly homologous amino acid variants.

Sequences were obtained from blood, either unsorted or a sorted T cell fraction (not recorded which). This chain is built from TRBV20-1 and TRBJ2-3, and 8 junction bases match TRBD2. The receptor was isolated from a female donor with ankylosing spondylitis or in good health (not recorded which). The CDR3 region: CSARGGEAGADTQYF. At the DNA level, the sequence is TGCAGTGCTAGAGGGGGGGAAGCGGGGGCAGATACGCAGTATTTT.